What follows is one TCR beta chain and its context. Some clones are missing from TCRdb's copy, which holds only in-frame ones; the method was immunoSEQ multiplex PCR. The data show roughly 28,000 clones, approximately 85% seen once. V shed 6 bases, J shed 1 base, and the junction held 4 bases outside the gene matches. Germline CDR1 is SGHVS and CDR2 is FQNEAQ. This CDR3 region has 14 residues. These data originate in a study of blood T cell repertoires in COVID-19. Across the whole study: COVID-19 samples, acute and convalescent, were from the United States, Italy and Spain.

The sequenced sample consisted of peripheral blood. This TCR was recovered from a woman in her fifties or sixties with active COVID-19. The gene calls are TRBV7-8 and TRBJ2-5; 8 bases match TRBD1. The DNA for the CDR3 is TGTGCCAGCAGGTTCGGACAGGGCCAAGAGACCCAGTACTTC. As protein: CASRFGQGQETQYF.